One sample yielded the 5 T cell receptor beta chains listed below, sequenced in a study of blood T cell repertoires in COVID-19. Method: immunoSEQ multiplex PCR; TCRdb's copy keeps in-frame clones and lacks some. Counted here are around 240,000 clones, roughly 84% occurring once; the ten biggest clones make up 7.4%. The sample consisted of peripheral blood. The receptors shown here come from a woman between 50 and 59 years old with acute or convalescent COVID-19.

The chain joins TRBV7-2 to TRBJ1-5; TRBD1 agrees at 7 bases. CDR1 and CDR2 from the germline V gene are SGHTA and FQGNSA. Trimming took 1 base from V and 0 from J; bases not matched to a gene: 3. The CDR3 loop spans 16 amino acids. The CDR3 loop is CASSLVGQYSNQPQHF. CDR3 DNA: TGTGCCAGCAGCTTAGTGGGACAGTATAGCAATCAGCCCCAGCATTTT.

V is TRBV28 and J is TRBJ1-2; no reliable D call. The V end was cut by 3 bases, the J end by 2 bases, with 10 bases between. This CDR3 contains 14 residues. Germline V gene sequence: CDR1 MDHEN, CDR2 SYDVKM. The CDR3 nucleotides are TGTGCCAGCAGTTTTTACGGAGAAAACTATGGCTACACCTTC. Translated, it gives CASSFYGENYGYTF.

The sample holds a few counts of this clone. The chain uses TRBV5-1 and TRBJ1-1; 10 nucleotides line up with TRBD1. From germline, CDR1 is SGHRS and CDR2 YFSETQ. V was clipped by 4 bases and J by 4 bases; unmatched bases: 10. The CDR3 has 16 amino acids. The CDR3 reads CASSQNPGTGVTEAFF. The CDR3 bases are TGCGCCAGCAGCCAGAACCCCGGGACAGGGGTCACTGAAGCTTTCTTT.

The chain is built from TRBV7-2 and TRBJ2-2; D ambiguous. Trimming stripped 6 bases from V and 0 bases from J, with 11 bases between. Germline V gene sequence: CDR1 SGHTA, CDR2 FQGNSA. The CDR3 consists of 15 residues. In DNA form, the CDR3 reads TGTGCCAGCAGTAAAACATTAACGAACACCGGGGAGCTGTTTTTT. This translates into CASSKTLTNTGELFF.

The chain joins TRBV19 to TRBJ1-4, with D tentatively TRBD1 (6 bases). The ends were cut back, 7 bases at V and 8 bases at J, with 17 bases in the middle. The CDR3 length is 14 residues. Germline assignment: CDR1 LNHDA and CDR2 SQIVND (reference sequence). CDR3 bases: TGTGCCAGTAATAGGGGGTGGGTCGACGAAAAACTGTTTTTT. Its translation is CASNRGWVDEKLFF.